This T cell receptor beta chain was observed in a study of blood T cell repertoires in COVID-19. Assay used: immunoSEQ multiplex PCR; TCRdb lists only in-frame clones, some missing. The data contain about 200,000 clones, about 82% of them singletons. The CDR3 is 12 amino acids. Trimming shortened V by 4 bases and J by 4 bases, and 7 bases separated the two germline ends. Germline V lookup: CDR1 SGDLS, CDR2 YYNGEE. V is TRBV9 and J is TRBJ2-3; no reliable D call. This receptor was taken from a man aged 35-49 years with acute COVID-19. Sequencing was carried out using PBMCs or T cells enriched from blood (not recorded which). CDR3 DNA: TGTGCCAGCAGCCCTAGGCCAGATACGCAGTATTTT. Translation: CASSPRPDTQYF.